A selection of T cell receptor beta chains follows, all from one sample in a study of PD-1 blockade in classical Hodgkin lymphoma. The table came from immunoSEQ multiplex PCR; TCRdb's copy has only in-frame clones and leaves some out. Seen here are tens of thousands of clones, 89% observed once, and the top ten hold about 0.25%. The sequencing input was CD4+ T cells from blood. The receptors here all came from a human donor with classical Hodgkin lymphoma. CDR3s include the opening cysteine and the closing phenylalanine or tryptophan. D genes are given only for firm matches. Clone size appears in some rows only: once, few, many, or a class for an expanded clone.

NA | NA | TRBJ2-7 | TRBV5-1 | TGCGCCAGCAGCTTGGGGGCGCTGGATCCCGAGCAGTACTTC | CASSLGALDPEQYF
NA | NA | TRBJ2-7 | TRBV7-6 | TGTGCCAGCAGCAACTCCTACGAGCAGTACTTC | CASSNSYEQYF
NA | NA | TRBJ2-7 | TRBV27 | TGTGCCAGCAGTTTTGGGCAACCCACCTACGAGCAGTACTTC | CASSFGQPTYEQYF
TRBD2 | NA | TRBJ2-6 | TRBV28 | TGTGCCAGCAGCCCGGGGGGGGTAGGGCACTCTGGGGCCAACGTCCTGACTTTC | CASSPGGVGHSGANVLTF
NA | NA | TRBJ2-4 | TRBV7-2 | TGTGCCAGCAGCGGGGGCCCTGCCAAAAACATTCAGTACTTC | CASSGGPAKNIQYF
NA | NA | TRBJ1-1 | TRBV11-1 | TGTGCCAGCAGCTTAGGTGGGGTCGGGAGCACTGAAGCTTTCTTT | CASSLGGVGSTEAFF
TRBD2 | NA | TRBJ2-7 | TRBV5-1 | TGCGCCAGCAGCGTGGGGACTAGCGTGAACGAGCAGTACTTC | CASSVGTSVNEQYF
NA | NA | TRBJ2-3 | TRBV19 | TGTGCCAGTAGTATAGGGAACAGGCCGGATACGCAGTATTTT | CASSIGNRPDTQYF
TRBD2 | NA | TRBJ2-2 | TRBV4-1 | TGCGCCAGCAGCCAAGAATGGGATAGACTAGCGGCGAACACCGGGGAGCTGTTTTTT | CASSQEWDRLAANTGELFF
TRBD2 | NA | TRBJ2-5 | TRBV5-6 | TGTGCCAGCAGCTTTAGAGGGACTAGCGGGGGGCCGCGAGAGACCCAGTACTTC | CASSFRGTSGGPRETQYF
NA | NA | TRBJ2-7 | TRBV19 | TGTGCCAGTAGTTTACGGAGAAATGTGAAGGGCGAGCAGTACTTC | CASSLRRNVKGEQYF
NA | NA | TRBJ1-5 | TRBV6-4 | TGTGCCAGCGCTCTCTATAGCAATCAGCCCCAGCATTTT | CASALYSNQPQHF
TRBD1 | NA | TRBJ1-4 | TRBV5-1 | TGCGCCAGCAGCTTGGCCAGCCAGGGGGCTGGCGTCGGTGAAAAACTGTTTTTT | CASSLASQGAGVGEKLFF
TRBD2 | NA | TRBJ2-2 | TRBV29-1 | TGCAGCGTTTCCACTAGCGGAACGAACACCGGGGAGCTGTTTTTT | CSVSTSGTNTGELFF
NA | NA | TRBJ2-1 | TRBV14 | TGTGCCAGCAGCCGACGAGGGACCGTGAAGTCCTACAATGAGCAGTTCTTC | CASSRRGTVKSYNEQFF
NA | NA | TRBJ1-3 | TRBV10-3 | TGTGCCATCAGTGGACTGGGAGGAAACACCATATATTTT | CAISGLGGNTIYF
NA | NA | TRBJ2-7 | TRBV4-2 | TGTGCCAGCAGCCAAGATGGAGGGACGGTCTACGCCCGGTACTTC | CASSQDGGTVYARYF
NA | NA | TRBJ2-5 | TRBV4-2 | TGTGCCAGCAGCCAAGAGGGTGGGGGAACGGAGACCCAGTACTTC | CASSQEGGGTETQYF
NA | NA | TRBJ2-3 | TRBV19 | TGTGCCAGTAGTATAGCTAGTGGAGATACGCAGTATTTT | CASSIASGDTQYF
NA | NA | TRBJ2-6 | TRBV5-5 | TGTGCCAGCAGCGGACAAGGCTCTGGGGCCAACGTCCTGACTTTC | CASSGQGSGANVLTF
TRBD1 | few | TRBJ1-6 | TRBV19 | TGTGCCAGTAGTAGGACAGGGGTGGACTCACCCCTCCACTTT | CASSRTGVDSPLHF
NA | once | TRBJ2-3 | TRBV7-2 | TGTGCCAGCAGCTTCTTGTGGGCCGCAGATACGCAGTATTTT | CASSFLWAADTQYF
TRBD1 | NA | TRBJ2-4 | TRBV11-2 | TGTGCCAGCAGCTTGAGGGGGACAGTGCGTGGCATTCAGTACTTC | CASSLRGTVRGIQYF
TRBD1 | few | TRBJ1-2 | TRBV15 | TGTGCCACCAGCAGTCGAACAGGGGTTACCTATGGCTACACCTTC | CATSSRTGVTYGYTF
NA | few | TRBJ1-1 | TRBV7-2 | TGTGCCAGCAGCTTGGCGTGGGTCACTGAAGCTTTCTTT | CASSLAWVTEAFF
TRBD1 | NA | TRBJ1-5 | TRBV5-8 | TGTGCCAGCAGCTTCGGACAGGCACATCAGCCCCAGCATTTT | CASSFGQAHQPQHF
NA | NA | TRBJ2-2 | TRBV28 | TGTGCCAGCAGCGAGGCAAGACGGACCGGGGAGCTGTTTTTT | CASSEARRTGELFF
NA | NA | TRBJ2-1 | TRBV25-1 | TGTGCCAGCAGTGCAACCCCAGGGTACAATGAGCAGTTCTTC | CASSATPGYNEQFF
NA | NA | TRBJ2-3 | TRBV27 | TGTGCCAGCAGTTTATTGGGTACAGATACGCAGTATTTT | CASSLLGTDTQYF
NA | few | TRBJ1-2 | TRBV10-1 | TGCGCCAGCGAGGTAGAAAACTATGGCTACACCTTC | CASEVENYGYTF
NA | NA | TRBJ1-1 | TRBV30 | TGTGCCTGGGAACACGTGAACACTGAAGCTTTCTTT | CAWEHVNTEAFF
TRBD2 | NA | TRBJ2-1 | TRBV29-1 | TGCAGCGTTCGAAGGACTAGCGGGGGGGCCCTTGAGCAGTTCTTC | CSVRRTSGGALEQFF
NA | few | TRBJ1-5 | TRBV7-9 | TGTGCCAGCAGCTTAGCACTTAGCAATCAGCCCCAGCATTTT | CASSLALSNQPQHF
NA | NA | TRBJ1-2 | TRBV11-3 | TGTGCCAGCAGTCCGGGACCGCGACGGGGCTACACCTTC | CASSPGPRRGYTF
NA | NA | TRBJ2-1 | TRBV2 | TGTGCCAGCAAGGAGGTTGCGTACAATGAGCAGTTCTTC | CASKEVAYNEQFF
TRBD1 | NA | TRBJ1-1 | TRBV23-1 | TGCGCCAGCAGTCAATCCAGACAGGGGGCTGAAGCTTTCTTT | CASSQSRQGAEAFF
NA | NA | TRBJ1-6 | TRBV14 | TGTGCCAGCAGCCAGCCCGGAGATAATTCACCCCTCCACTTT | CASSQPGDNSPLHF
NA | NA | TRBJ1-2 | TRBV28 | TGTGCCAGCAAGGGTTCGGCTAACTATGGCTACACCTTC | CASKGSANYGYTF
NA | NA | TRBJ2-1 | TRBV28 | TGTGCCAGCAGTCACGGACTGTCCTCCGTGGAGCAGTTCTTC | CASSHGLSSVEQFF
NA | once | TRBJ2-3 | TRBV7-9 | TGTGCCAGCAGCTTAGGGGGCGCCCCCTCTAGCACAGATACGCAGTATTTT | CASSLGGAPSSTDTQYF
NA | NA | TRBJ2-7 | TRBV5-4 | TGTGCCAGCAGCTCCCCCCGGCACCTCCGCGAGCAGTACTTC | CASSSPRHLREQYF
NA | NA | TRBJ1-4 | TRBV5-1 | TGCGCCAGCAGCTTGGCCGGGAGGGGGTCCCTCAATGAAAAACTGTTTTTT | CASSLAGRGSLNEKLFF
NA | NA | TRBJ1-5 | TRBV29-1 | TGCAGCGTGGGTTCCCGCAATCAGCCCCAGCATTTT | CSVGSRNQPQHF
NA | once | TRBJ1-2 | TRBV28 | TGTGCCAGCAGTTTCTTCGACGGCTACACCTTC | CASSFFDGYTF
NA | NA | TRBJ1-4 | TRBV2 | TGTGCCAGCAGTGAGGCGGGTCCAAATGAAAAACTGTTTTTT | CASSEAGPNEKLFF
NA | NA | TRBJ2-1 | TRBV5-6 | TGTGCCAGCAGCTTGGTTCAGGGTTGGTACAATGAGCAGTTCTTC | CASSLVQGWYNEQFF
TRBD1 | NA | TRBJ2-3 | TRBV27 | TGTGCCAGCAGTTTAGTTCCCCACGGGGCAGGGGGCTACATCAGGGGAGATACGCAGTATTTT | CASSLVPHGAGGYIRGDTQYF
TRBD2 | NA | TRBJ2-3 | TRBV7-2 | TGTGCCAGCAGCCGCCGCTTTGGGACTAGCGGGGGGGCCCCAGATACGCAGTATTTT | CASSRRFGTSGGAPDTQYF
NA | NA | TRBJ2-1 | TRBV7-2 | TGTGCCAGCAGCCGAAATAACGGACCTCGTCGGGGAGAGCAGTTCTTC | CASSRNNGPRRGEQFF
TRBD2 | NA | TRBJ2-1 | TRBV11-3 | TGTGCCAGCAGCTTATGGGCTAGCGGCAACAATGAGCAGTTCTTC | CASSLWASGNNEQFF
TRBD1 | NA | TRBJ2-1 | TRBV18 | TGTGCCAGCTCCCCGGGTCCGGGACAGAACAATGAGCAGTTCTTC | CASSPGPGQNNEQFF
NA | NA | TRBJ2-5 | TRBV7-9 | TGTGCCAGCAGCTTAACAGAGACCCAGTACTTC | CASSLTETQYF